Presented here are 4 T cell receptor beta chains from one specimen sequenced in a study of OX40 agonist ivuxolimab in advanced cancers. Sequenced by immunoSEQ multiplex PCR; TCRdb stores in-frame clones only, minus some. The sample shows tens of thousands of clones, 85% to 95% of them seen only once. This material consisted of CD4+ or CD8+ T cells sorted from blood, taken in a trial of the OX40 agonist ivuxolimab. These receptors all stem from an adult with an advanced solid tumor such as melanoma, head and neck, liver or kidney cancer.

The CDR3 bases are TGCAGCGTTTCGGACCGGACTTCAAATGAAAAACTGTTTTTT. It specifies CSVSDRTSNEKLFF. The chain links TRBV29-1 to TRBJ1-4; D remains ambiguous. The germline V and J ends were trimmed by 5 bases and 5 bases, with 15 bases remaining between them. The CDR3 runs 14 residues. The V gene's germline CDR1 is SQVTM and CDR2 ANQGSEA.

The chain recombines TRBV5-5 with TRBJ1-5, with D possibly matching TRBD1 (5 bases). CDR1 is SGHKS, CDR2 YYEKEE, per germline (reference sequence). V was pared by 3 bases and J by 5 bases, with 12 bases between. This CDR3 is 14 amino acids long. CDR3 protein: CASSWADSDQPQHF. In DNA form, the CDR3 reads TGTGCCAGCAGCTGGGCTGACAGTGATCAGCCCCAGCATTTT.

This clone appeared once. This chain uses TRBV18 with TRBJ1-6, with 9 positions matching TRBD1. Germline loops: CDR1 KGHSH, CDR2 LQKENI. The CDR3 consists of 14 residues. V gave up 3 bases and J gave up 10 bases; unmatched junction bases: 4. Written as DNA, the CDR3 is TGTGCCAGCTCACCGGACAGGGGTCAATCACCCCTCCACTTT. It specifies CASSPDRGQSPLHF.

The chain recombines TRBV18 with TRBJ1-2; D remains ambiguous. Trimming removed 2 bases from V and 6 bases from J, with 7 bases in between. The CDR3 contains 12 residues. CDR1 is KGHSH and CDR2 is LQKENI in the germline V gene. The CDR3 protein is CASSPGRDGYTF. Here the CDR3 DNA reads TGTGCCAGCTCACCAGGGAGAGATGGCTACACCTTC.